This T cell receptor beta chain originates from a study of T-cell reconstitution after alpha-beta-depleted transplantation in children. Study-wide findings and caveats: Two months or so post-transplant, alpha-beta T cells reportedly derived from several hundred expanded graft clones. Day-60 TCRbeta diversity that was high in some patients was derived from surviving recipient T cells and thymic progenitors. T-cell counts and diversity at one year following transplant were attributed mainly to newly produced T cells.

The CDR3 length is 13 residues. V lost 0 bases and J lost 7, with 10 bases in between. Germline V lookup: CDR1 ENHRY, CDR2 SYGVKD. Using unique molecular identifiers, the investigators prepared the TCRbeta library. MiXCR, applied by TCRdb to the PCR reads, yields one record per CDR3 protein. The table records more than 400,000 distinct CDR3 sequences, around two fifths of them present only once. Details on this clonotype: Antigen unknown.

This receptor was taken from a girl aged 2 to 9 with aplastic anemia, due to receive a stem cell transplant. The chain recombines TRBV10-3 with TRBJ2-7; D unresolved. The sample in question was PBMCs, obtained before TCRalphabeta/CD19-depleted stem cell transplant. The DNA for the CDR3 is TGTGCCATCAGTGAGTCCGGTGGGCAGGAGCAGTACTTC. Protein sequence: CAISESGGQEQYF.